This T cell receptor (beta chain) was retrieved from a study of T cells after yellow fever vaccination. Study-wide points: Faster peaking, at day 5 versus 15, marked a secondary response that was weaker. Subsequent booster samples again held most clones from primary vaccination (roughly 95% CD4, roughly 91% CD8).

This clonotype came up many times. The antigen remains undetermined. TCRdb re-called the 5' RACE reads through MiXCR, storing one row per CDR3 protein. The data show a few hundred thousand distinct CDR3 sequences, 18% seen once. Germline values: CDR1 ENHRY, CDR2 SYGVKD. V was clipped by 0 bases and J by 6 bases, with 8 bases between them. The CDR3 extends over 13 amino acids. The J gene is TRBJ1-2, the V gene TRBV10-3; D gene uncertain. Sequenced material: PBMCs, taken before the yellow fever booster vaccination. This TCR came from a man between 18 and 35 years old who received the YFV17D yellow fever vaccine. The CDR3 region is CAISESIEDGYTF. Here the CDR3 DNA reads TGTGCCATCAGTGAGTCGATAGAGGATGGCTACACCTTC.